The source of this TCR beta chain is a study of control samples from healthy donors and cancer patients. Germline CDR1 is SGHTA and CDR2 is FQGNSA. The germline V and J ends were trimmed by 5 bases and 3 bases, with 10 bases remaining between them. There are 13 residues in the CDR3. Worth noting for this clone: Other DNA sequences of this sample code for an identical CDR3.

Assay: immunoSEQ multiplex PCR; the TCRdb copy retains only in-frame clones and omits some. The repertoire holds more than 70,000 clones, with 85% to 95% as singletons. V gene TRBV7-2 combines with J gene TRBJ1-1, with D tentatively TRBD1 (6 bases). This TCR was recovered from a woman aged 30 to 39 in good health. Sequencing was carried out using blood. DNA of the CDR3: TGTGCCAGCAGCCCCCAGGGGTACACTGAAGCTTTCTTT. Residues: CASSPQGYTEAFF.